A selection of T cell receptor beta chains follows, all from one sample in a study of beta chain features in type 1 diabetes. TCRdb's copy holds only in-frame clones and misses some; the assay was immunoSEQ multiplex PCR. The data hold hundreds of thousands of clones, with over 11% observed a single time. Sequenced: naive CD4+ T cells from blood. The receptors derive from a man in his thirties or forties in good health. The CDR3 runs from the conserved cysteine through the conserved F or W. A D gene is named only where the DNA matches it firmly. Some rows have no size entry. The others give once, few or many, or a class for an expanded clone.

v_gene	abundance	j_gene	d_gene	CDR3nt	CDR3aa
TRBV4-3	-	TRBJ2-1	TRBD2	TGCGCCAGCAGCCCTAGCGGGGGATTCTACAATGAGCAGTTCTTC	CASSPSGGFYNEQFF
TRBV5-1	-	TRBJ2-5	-	TGCGCCAGCAGTTTTCAGGGTCAAGAGACCCAGTACTTC	CASSFQGQETQYF
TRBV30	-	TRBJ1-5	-	TGTGCCTGGAGTGGCCAGGACAATCAGCCCCAGCATTTT	CAWSGQDNQPQHF
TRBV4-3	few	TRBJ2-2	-	TGCGCCAGCAGCCACTTACTAGGCGGCGTAAACGCCGGGGAGCTGTTTTTT	CASSHLLGGVNAGELFF
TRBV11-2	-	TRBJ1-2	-	TGTGCCAGCAGCAAAAAAGACCGTGGACAGAGCGCCTTC	CASSKKDRGQSAF
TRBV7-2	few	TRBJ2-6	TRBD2	TGTGCCAGCAGCTTAGTTAGCGGGACCGGGGCCAACGTCCTGACTTTC	CASSLVSGTGANVLTF
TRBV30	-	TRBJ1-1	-	TGTGCCTGGAGTGTAAAAGGGCCTGAAGCTTTCTTT	CAWSVKGPEAFF
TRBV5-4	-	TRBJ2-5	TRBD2	TGTGCCAGCAGCTTTACTAGCGGGGGAGGAGAGACCCAGTACTTC	CASSFTSGGGETQYF
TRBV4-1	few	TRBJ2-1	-	TGCGCCAGCAGCCCTGGGGGCTCGAGCTCCTACAATGAGCAGTTCTTC	CASSPGGSSSYNEQFF
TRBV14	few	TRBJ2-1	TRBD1	TGTGCCAGCAGCCTCCGCATGAGGGGGCCCGCTTTCGATGAGCAGTTCTTC	CASSLRMRGPAFDEQFF
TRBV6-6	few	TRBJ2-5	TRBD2	TGTGCCAGCACCCTACTAGCGGGGTTACAAGAGACCCAGTACTTC	CASTLLAGLQETQYF
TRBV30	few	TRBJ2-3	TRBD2	TGTGCCTGGAGTCCGCTCCCACTACTAGCGGGACGCACAGATACGCAGTATTTT	CAWSPLPLLAGRTDTQYF
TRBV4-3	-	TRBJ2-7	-	TGCGCCAGCAGCCAAGACCAGCGGGCCTACGAGCAGTACTTC	CASSQDQRAYEQYF
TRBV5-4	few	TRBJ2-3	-	TGTGCCAGCAGCCCTACTAGCTTCAGCACAGATACGCAGTATTTT	CASSPTSFSTDTQYF
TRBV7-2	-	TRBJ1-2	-	TGTGCCAGCAGCCTAACGGGCGTTTTCTACACCTTC	CASSLTGVFYTF
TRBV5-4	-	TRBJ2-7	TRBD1	TGTGCCAGCAGCTTGGGACAGGGTGGAAACTACGAGCAGTACTTC	CASSLGQGGNYEQYF
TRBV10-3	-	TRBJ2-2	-	TGTGCCATCAGCCAGGCGTCCACCGGGGAGCTGTTTTTT	CAISQASTGELFF
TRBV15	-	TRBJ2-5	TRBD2	TGTGCCACCAGCAGAACTAGCGGGGTCCGGGAGACCCAGTACTTC	CATSRTSGVRETQYF
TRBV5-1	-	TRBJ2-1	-	TGCGCCAGCAGCCTAGAAAGTGGAATAGATGAGCAGTTCTTC	CASSLESGIDEQFF
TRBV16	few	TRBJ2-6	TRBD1	TGTGCCAGCACCAAGGGCCAGGGGGCGCACCTGTCTGGGGCCAACGTCCTGACTTTC	CASTKGQGAHLSGANVLTF
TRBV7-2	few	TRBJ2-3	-	TGTGCCAGCAGCTTAAAGGGCGGGGATACGCAGTATTTT	CASSLKGGDTQYF
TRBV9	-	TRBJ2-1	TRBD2	TGTGCCAGCAGCCCAGCAGGACTAGTTAACAATGAGCAGTTCTTC	CASSPAGLVNNEQFF
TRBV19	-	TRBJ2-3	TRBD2	TGTGCCAGTAGCCTCCCCGGGGACTACGTTTTT	CASSLPGDYVF
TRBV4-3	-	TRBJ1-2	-	TGCGCCAGCAGCCAAGTCGGTTTGGCAGTAGCTAACTATGGCTACACCTTC	CASSQVGLAVANYGYTF
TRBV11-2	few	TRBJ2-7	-	TGTGCCAGCAGGCCAGGGTTAGCTTACGAGCAGTACTTC	CASRPGLAYEQYF
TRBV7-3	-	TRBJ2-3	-	TGTGCCAGCAGCGCAATGGGACAAGGCACAGATACGCAGTATTTT	CASSAMGQGTDTQYF
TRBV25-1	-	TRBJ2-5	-	TGTGCCAGCAGTGAATCCGGCGGGGGCCTAGAGACCCAGTACTTC	CASSESGGGLETQYF
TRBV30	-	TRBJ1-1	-	TGTGCCTGGAGTGTAATTGAGGCTGAAGCTTTCTTT	CAWSVIEAEAFF
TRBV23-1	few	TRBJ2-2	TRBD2	TGCGCCAGCAGTCTGGCGGGAGGGTACACCGGGGAGCTGTTTTTT	CASSLAGGYTGELFF
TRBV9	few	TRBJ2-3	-	TGTGCCAGCAGCGTAGGAGGGGCCACGGGCACAGATACGCAGTATTTT	CASSVGGATGTDTQYF
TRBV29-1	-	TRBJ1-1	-	TGCAGCGTTGACCGGCATATGAACACTGAAGCTTTCTTT	CSVDRHMNTEAFF
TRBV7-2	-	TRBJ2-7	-	TGTGCCAGCAGCTTAGTAGGGCTTACCTACGAGCAGTACTTC	CASSLVGLTYEQYF
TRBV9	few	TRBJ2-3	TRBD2	TGTGCCAGCAGCGTAAAGGTGGCGGGGGGGCAAGATACGCAGTATTTT	CASSVKVAGGQDTQYF
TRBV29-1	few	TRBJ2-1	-	TGCAGCGTAAACAGGCGGCACGACAATGAGCAGTTCTTC	CSVNRRHDNEQFF
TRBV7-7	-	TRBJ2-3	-	TGTGCTAGCAGCTTAGACTGGGGCACAGATACGCAGTATTTT	CASSLDWGTDTQYF
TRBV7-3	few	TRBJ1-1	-	TGTGCCAGCAGCTTAACTCCGGGGAACACTGAAGCTTTCTTT	CASSLTPGNTEAFF
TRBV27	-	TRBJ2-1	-	TGTGCCAGCAGTTTTCAGGGAGAGTGGAATGAGCAGTTCTTC	CASSFQGEWNEQFF
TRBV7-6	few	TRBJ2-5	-	TGTGCCAGCAGCTTAGGTGGCTACCAAGAGACCCAGTACTTC	CASSLGGYQETQYF
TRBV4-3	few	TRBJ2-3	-	TGCGCCAGCAGCCAAGATGGGCTGGCAACAGATACGCAGTATTTT	CASSQDGLATDTQYF
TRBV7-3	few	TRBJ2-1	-	TGTGCCAGCAGCTTAACGGGAATCCGCAATGAGCAGTTCTTC	CASSLTGIRNEQFF